This T cell receptor beta chain stems from a study of OX40 agonist ivuxolimab in advanced cancers. The table lists this clone with a few counts. TCRdb's table, derived via immunoSEQ multiplex PCR, lists solely in-frame clones and lacks some. The sample includes some 60,000 clones, roughly 90% of them seen just once. This CDR3 has 14 residues. In germline, CDR1 is MNHEY, CDR2 SMNVEV (reference sequence). After removal of 11 bases from V and 5 bases from J, the junction contained 13 bases not matched to a gene. This sequence joins TRBV27 and TRBJ2-5, with 8 nucleotides matching TRBD1. The sequence was collected from an adult with an advanced solid tumor such as melanoma, head and neck, liver or kidney cancer. The sample in question was CD4+ or CD8+ T cells sorted from blood, obtained in a trial of the OX40 agonist ivuxolimab. CDR3 in amino acids: CAAGRAGGLETQYF. The CDR3, as DNA: TGTGCCGCAGGGCGCGCAGGGGGCTTGGAGACCCAGTACTTC.